A selection of T cell receptor beta chains follows, all from one sample in a study of shared clonotypes between healthy human individuals. Using immunoSEQ multiplex PCR, the repertoire was profiled, and TCRdb retains in-frame clones only, with some absent. The table shows some 580,000 clones, with about 98% occurring only once. The sample comprised naive CD8+ T cells sorted from blood. The receptors derive from a man younger than 45 in good health. CDR3s leave out the opening cysteine and the closing phenylalanine or tryptophan. Size is omitted from some rows. Given values are once, few, many or a class for expanded clones.

j_call,v_call,clone_size,cdr3_aa
TRBJ2-1,TRBV10-3,NA,AISEEIGLNNEQF
TRBJ2-5,TRBV6-5,NA,ASRSPETQY
TRBJ2-7,TRBV30,NA,AWRDERVPEQY
TRBJ2-2,TRBV27,NA,ASSFRNTGELF
TRBJ2-3,TRBV9,NA,ASSVGNRGGTDTQY
TRBJ2-4,TRBV5-6,NA,ASSSALAKNIQY
TRBJ1-4,TRBV5-1,NA,ASLFRDRGPTNEKLF
TRBJ2-3,TRBV5-1,NA,ASSLAGGLIRNTDTQY
TRBJ2-2,TRBV27,once,ASTPPGGNPNTGELF
TRBJ1-1,TRBV10-3,NA,AISESQHPYLEAF
TRBJ1-5,TRBV6-4,NA,ASPLEGGVSNQPQH
TRBJ2-3,TRBV7-3,NA,ASSSGTSGTDTQY
TRBJ2-1,TRBV5-6,NA,ASSLAASGSYGYVEQF
TRBJ2-7,TRBV7-9,once,ASSLDRPPYEQY
TRBJ2-7,TRBV4-1,NA,ASSQEGRGLYEQY
TRBJ1-5,TRBV28,NA,ASSSGTTAYQPQH
TRBJ1-1,TRBV19,NA,ASSFSGSTNTEAF
TRBJ2-2,TRBV4-1,NA,ASSHPDFPTGELF
TRBJ2-7,TRBV7-9,NA,ASSFGTGGY
TRBJ1-2,TRBV2,NA,ASSWAPPAGYGYT
TRBJ2-3,TRBV7-9,NA,ASSQGTDTQY
TRBJ2-3,TRBV6-5,NA,ASSYSTSGGTDTQY
TRBJ1-5,TRBV7-8,NA,ASSITGTENQPQH
TRBJ1-2,TRBV27,NA,ASSSRTEHLSGGYT
TRBJ2-1,TRBV5-5,NA,ASSWIGPYNEQF
TRBJ2-1,TRBV27,NA,ASSLRTGVNIEQF
TRBJ2-7,TRBV18,NA,ASSPGQGAYEQY
TRBJ2-1,TRBV11-2,NA,ASSLSSGTDYNEQF
TRBJ2-1,TRBV9,NA,ASSHHLGRVIAGSYNEQF
TRBJ1-2,TRBV14,NA,ASSRQDSNYGYT
TRBJ1-2,TRBV28,NA,ASSFRKPYGYT
TRBJ2-1,TRBV27,NA,ASSHGQNYNEQF
TRBJ2-2,TRBV6-1,NA,ASRAGSGELF
TRBJ2-1,TRBV5-1,NA,ASSLAAGVLRNEQF
TRBJ2-1,TRBV18,NA,ASSSGTREQF
TRBJ2-1,TRBV10-2,NA,ASSVGETGTSYNEQF
TRBJ1-5,TRBV6-1,NA,ASSERRTGGFQPQH
TRBJ2-1,TRBV11-3,NA,ASSSGGRIYNEQF
TRBJ2-1,TRBV27,NA,ASSFSESSYNEQF
TRBJ2-5,TRBV20-1,NA,SGEKGTQY
TRBJ2-5,TRBV27,NA,ASSLGRERAQY
TRBJ2-7,TRBV2,NA,ASSTTVGPYEQY
TRBJ2-1,TRBV28,NA,ASSREDWWDEQF
TRBJ1-2,TRBV6-5,NA,ASSYSTGAGYT
TRBJ1-2,TRBV7-6,NA,ASSSWTGDYGYT
TRBJ2-7,TRBV7-9,NA,ASSSTSGRIHEQY
TRBJ2-3,TRBV23-1,NA,ASSLSYRIRDTQY
TRBJ2-2,TRBV9,NA,ASSPLTGELF
TRBJ2-1,TRBV27,NA,ASSLTSGPLQF
TRBJ2-7,TRBV7-9,once,ASGEGASYEQY
TRBJ2-7,TRBV7-9,NA,VSGAGSSYEQY